Presented here are 29 T cell receptor beta chains from one specimen sequenced in a study of cytomegalovirus exposure and HLA in healthy donors (TCRdb year 2017). Library method: the immunoSEQ multiplex PCR assay. TCRdb stores this immuneACCESS table with in-frame sequences only. Part of the clones is absent; in the studies checked, under half of the shortfall reflects unresolved V genes, and no reason is known for the rest. This sample has about 250,000 clones in its table, and roughly nine tenths of those were observed once. The top ten clones comprise around 13% of the sample. Sequenced: PBMCs. Every receptor here comes from a man between 18 and 35 years old in good health and CMV-seropositive.

The genes are TRBV4-1 and TRBJ1-4; 8 bases are a match to TRBD1. V lost 1 base, J lost 11 bases, and 6 bases stayed unmatched. Germline V gives CDR1 MGHRA, CDR2 YSYEKL. The CDR3 consists of 14 residues. The CDR3 nucleotides are TGCGCCAGCAGCCAAGTAGAGACAGGGGAGAAACTGTTTTTT. Protein product: CASSQVETGEKLFF.

The CDR3 spells CANSRLAGGPYEQYF. The CDR3 DNA is TGTGCCAACTCAAGACTAGCGGGAGGGCCCTACGAGCAGTACTTC. The gene calls are TRBV2 and TRBJ2-7; 14 nucleotides match TRBD2. J was trimmed by 2 bases and V by 10 bases; bases with no gene match: 7. The CDR3 length is 15 residues. The germline CDR1 and CDR2 sequences are SNHLY and FYNNEI. Drawing the rest from reference TRBV2 and TRBJ2-7, the complete variable domain is EPEVTQTPSHQVTQMGQEVILRCVPISNHLYFYWYRQILGQKVEFLVSFYNNEISEKSEIFDDQFSVERPDGSNFTLKIRSTKLEDSAMYFCANSRLAGGPYEQYFGPGTRLTVT.

The V call is TRBV6-6, the J call TRBJ2-2, with D possibly matching TRBD2 (6 bases). Trimming pared 6 bases from V and 3 bases from J, leaving 14 bases between. This CDR3 region has 15 residues. Germline V CDR1 and CDR2: MNHNY, SVGAGI (reference sequence). The CDR3 sequence is CASSRGNRDTGELFF. For the CDR3, the DNA is TGTGCCAGCAGCCGCGGGAATCGGGACACCGGGGAGCTGTTTTTT.

V is TRBV5-1 and J is TRBJ2-2, with 8 bases aligning to TRBD1. The CDR3 runs to 18 residues. With V trimmed by 0 bases and J by 1 base, 8 bases remained unmatched. CDR1 is SGHRS and CDR2 is YFSETQ in the germline V gene. The CDR3 DNA is TGCGCCAGCAGCTTGGGACAAGACAGGGGTGAGAACACCGGGGAGCTGTTTTTT. This sequence encodes CASSLGQDRGENTGELFF.

The chain combines TRBV5-4 with TRBJ1-1, with 7 bases aligning to TRBD1. The trim removed 0 bases at V and 6 bases at J, leaving 11 bases unmatched. Looked up from germline, CDR1 is SGHNT and CDR2 is YYREEE (reference sequence). The CDR3 consists of 16 residues. The CDR3 DNA reads TGTGCCAGCAGCTTGGCGCCGGGACAGATCTCTCCTGAAGCTTTCTTT. Protein sequence: CASSLAPGQISPEAFF. Combining the CDR3 with reference TRBV5-4 and TRBJ1-1 gives the whole variable domain ETGVTQSPTHLIKTRGQQVTLRCSSQSGHNTVSWYQQALGQGPQFIFQYYREEENGRGNFPPRFSGLQFPNYSSELNVNALELDDSALYLCASSLAPGQISPEAFFGQGTRLTVV.

In nucleotides, the CDR3 is TGTGCCAGCAGCCCCCTCGGGGCCAACGTCCTGACTTTC. Translation gives CASSPLGANVLTF. V gene TRBV27 combines with J gene TRBJ2-6, with no clear D. Trimming left V 6 bases short and J 4 bases short, with 7 bases between. This CDR3 has 13 amino acids. Germline V lookup: CDR1 MNHEY, CDR2 SMNVEV (reference sequence).

The chain is built from TRBV2 and TRBJ1-2, with D possibly TRBD1 on 5 matching bases. Trimming shortened V by 4 bases and J by 8 bases, and 14 bases separated the two germline ends. CDR1 is SNHLY and CDR2 is FYNNEI in the germline V gene. The CDR3 length is 13 residues. CDR3 region: CASSAQGYRGYTF. The CDR3 bases are TGTGCCAGCAGTGCTCAGGGCTATAGGGGCTACACCTTC.

The chain uses TRBV9 and TRBJ1-3; TRBD1 matches at 9 bases. After removal of 4 bases from V and 8 bases from J, the junction contained 10 bases not matched to a gene. Germline V gene sequence: CDR1 SGDLS, CDR2 YYNGEE. This CDR3 has 15 amino acids. The CDR3 coding sequence is TGTGCCAGCAGCACACAGGGGGCACCCGTGGACACCATATATTTT. Translation: CASSTQGAPVDTIYF.

J is TRBJ2-7 and V is TRBV7-3; D not certain. Germline V gives CDR1 SGHTA, CDR2 FQGTGA. V was trimmed by 5 bases and J by 1 base, leaving 9 bases between them. The CDR3 is made up of 13 amino acids. The CDR3 DNA is TGTGCCAGCAGCCCCGGACCTTCCTACGAGCAGTACTTC. Protein: CASSPGPSYEQYF.

V and J are TRBV27 and TRBJ2-1; 13 nucleotides line up with TRBD2. The V gene's germline CDR1 is MNHEY and CDR2 SMNVEV (reference sequence). The length of the CDR3 is 16 residues. The trim removed 2 bases at V and 6 bases at J, leaving 4 bases unmatched. CDR3 sequence (DNA): TGTGCCAGCAGTTTAGAGGGACTAGCGGGGTTCAATGAGCAGTTCTTC. It codes for CASSLEGLAGFNEQFF.

V is TRBV21-1 and J is TRBJ2-7; the table gives TRBD2 as D, unverified against the DNA. TRBV21-1 is annotated as a pseudogene. CDR3 length equals 16 residues. CDR3 in amino acids: CASSKGNSGASYEQYF. DNA for the CDR3: TGTGCCAGCAGCAAAGGTAATAGCGGGGCCTCCTACGAGCAGTACTTC.

The chain employs TRBV7-9 and TRBJ1-2; the D is unclear. The CDR3 extends over 12 amino acids. Germline V gives CDR1 SEHNR, CDR2 FQNEAQ (reference sequence). V was clipped by 3 bases and J by 8 bases, with 10 bases between them. The CDR3 DNA sequence: TGTGCCAGCAGCTTTGGGGAGGGCGGCTACACCTTC. Its protein is CASSFGEGGYTF.

This rearrangement joins TRBV5-4 to TRBJ2-7; D ambiguous. V gave up 1 base and J gave up 3 bases, with 14 bases separating them. CDR3 length equals 15 residues. The germline gives CDR1 SGHNT, CDR2 YYREEE (reference sequence). CDR3 coding DNA: TGTGCCAGCAGCTTGTCTCTCGGCAGTAGCTACGAGCAGTACTTC. The encoded protein is CASSLSLGSSYEQYF.

This rearrangement joins TRBV4-1 to TRBJ2-3; D is perhaps TRBD1 or TRBD2 (5 bases each). V was pared by 0 bases and J by 4 bases, with 17 bases between. The CDR3 runs 17 residues. CDR1 and CDR2 (germline): MGHRA, YSYEKL. The CDR3 is CASSQDRATLGADTQYF. DNA of the CDR3: TGCGCCAGCAGCCAAGATAGGGCTACCTTGGGGGCAGATACGCAGTATTTT.

This chain uses TRBV29-1 with TRBJ1-2, with 7 nucleotides matching TRBD1. CDR3 length: 13 amino acids. V was clipped by 1 base and J by 4 bases; unmatched bases: 3. Germline V gene sequence: CDR1 SQVTM, CDR2 ANQGSEA. This CDR3 reads CSVEGTGAYGYTF. The CDR3 nucleotides are TGCAGCGTTGAAGGAACAGGGGCCTATGGCTACACCTTC.

The chain joins TRBV7-6 to TRBJ1-1; possible D gene TRBD1, 5 bases. Trimming pared 1 base from V and 3 bases from J, leaving 12 bases between. This CDR3 has 15 amino acids. Germline V gives CDR1 SGHVS, CDR2 FNYEAQ. Here the CDR3 DNA reads TGTGCCAGCAGCTTAGAAGTGGGGGGACACACTGAAGCTTTCTTT. Translated, it gives CASSLEVGGHTEAFF.

The V and J genes are TRBV30 and TRBJ2-1, with D perhaps TRBD2 (5 bases). Trimming took off 0 bases at V and 7 bases at J, with 7 bases between the two ends. The CDR3 length is 12 residues. CDR1 is GTSNPN, CDR2 SVGIG, per germline (reference sequence). DNA for the CDR3: TGTGCCTGGAGTGTAAGGAGGAATGAGCAGTTCTTC. It yields the protein CAWSVRRNEQFF.

The V gene is TRBV6-5, the J gene TRBJ2-7; D unresolved. The CDR3 has 14 residues. CDR1 and CDR2 (germline): MNHEY, SVGAGI. V shed 4 bases and J shed 3 bases, with 13 bases lying between them. The CDR3 DNA is TGTGCCAGCAGTTCGACACACGATGGCTACGAGCAGTACTTC. It encodes CASSSTHDGYEQYF.

In its sample, this clone was seen once. The chain joins TRBV2 to TRBJ1-5; D gene ambiguous. The germline CDR1 and CDR2 sequences are SNHLY and FYNNEI. The CDR3 sequence is 12 residues long. V shed 2 bases and J shed 7 bases, with 6 bases lying between them. The CDR3 coding sequence is TGTGCCAGCAGTGAACAATGGCAGCCCCAGCATTTT. The encoded protein is CASSEQWQPQHF.

CDR3 bases: TGCGCCAGCAGCGCGGGACTAGCGGGAGGCATGGAGACCCAGTACTTC. Amino acid sequence: CASSAGLAGGMETQYF. This chain links TRBV5-1 with TRBJ2-5, with TRBD2 identical over 15 bases. J was trimmed by 5 bases and V by 4 bases; bases with no gene match: 6. Looked up from germline, CDR1 is SGHRS and CDR2 is YFSETQ. This CDR3 spans 16 amino acids. Combining the CDR3 with reference TRBV5-1 and TRBJ2-5 gives the whole variable domain KAGVTQTPRYLIKTRGQQVTLSCSPISGHRSVSWYQQTPGQGLQFLFEYFSETQRNKGNFPGRFSGRQFSNSRSEMNVSTLELGDSALYLCASSAGLAGGMETQYFGPGTRLLVL.

V is TRBV7-2 and J is TRBJ2-7; no reliable D call. The CDR3 sequence is 13 residues long. V was pared by 2 bases and J by 4 bases, with 9 bases between. Germline loops: CDR1 SGHTA, CDR2 FQGNSA. CDR3 region: CASSLKTSYEQYF. CDR3 in DNA: TGTGCCAGCAGCTTAAAGACGTCGTACGAGCAGTACTTC. The variable domain in full, with the rest retrieved from reference TRBV7-2 and TRBJ2-7, is GAGVSQSPSNKVTEKGKDVELRCDPISGHTALYWYRQSLGQGLEFLIYFQGNSAPDKSGLPSDRFSAERTGGSVSTLTIQRTQQEDSAVYLCASSLKTSYEQYFGPGTRLTVT.

The CDR3 loop reads CASSSLVPTSGRNYEQYF. The CDR3 DNA reads as TGTGCCAGCAGTTCCTTGGTCCCGACTAGCGGGAGAAACTACGAGCAGTACTTC. This sequence joins TRBV27 and TRBJ2-7, with 12 bases matching TRBD2. The V segment lost 4 bases and the J segment 3 bases; nucleotides outside the gene matches: 13. The CDR3 contains 18 residues. Germline V gene data show CDR1 as MNHEY and CDR2 as SMNVEV (reference sequence).

V is TRBV27 and J is TRBJ1-4, with D possibly matching TRBD1 (6 bases). The germline CDR1 and CDR2 sequences are MNHEY and SMNVEV (reference sequence). Trimming took 5 bases from V and 5 from J, leaving 12 bases between them. This CDR3 is 14 amino acids long. CDR3 loop: CASSPLDSNEKLFF. The CDR3 nucleotides read TGTGCCAGCAGTCCACTGGACAGCAATGAAAAACTGTTTTTT.

This rearrangement joins TRBV30 to TRBJ1-3; D is uncertain. The CDR3 runs 15 residues. The germline V gene has CDR1 GTSNPN and CDR2 SVGIG (reference sequence). V gave up 4 bases and J gave up 0 bases, with 13 bases separating them. DNA of the CDR3: TGTGCCTGGACATACTCGGGCAACTCTGGAAACACCATATATTTT. Translating it yields CAWTYSGNSGNTIYF.

The genes are TRBV4-1 and TRBJ1-1, with 10 bases identical to TRBD1. V gave up 1 base and J gave up 4 bases; unmatched junction bases: 3. Germline V CDR1 and CDR2: MGHRA, YSYEKL. The CDR3 sequence is 15 residues long. CDR3 residues: CASSQGTGGSTEAFF. The DNA of the CDR3 is TGCGCCAGCAGCCAAGGGACAGGGGGGAGCACTGAAGCTTTCTTT.

This chain uses TRBV6-1 with TRBJ1-2; the D gene is possibly TRBD1 (5 bases). Germline loops: CDR1 MNHNS, CDR2 SASEGT. V lost 3 bases and J 4 bases, leaving 15 bases between the germline ends. The CDR3 is 15 residues long. Written as DNA, the CDR3 is TGTGCCAGCAGTGAGGGAAGGGGCGTAAGCTATGGCTACACCTTC. This translates into CASSEGRGVSYGYTF.

This rearrangement joins TRBV19 to TRBJ2-7; 8 positions match TRBD2. Germline lookup yields CDR1 LNHDA and CDR2 SQIVND (reference sequence). The CDR3 runs 15 residues. V shed 3 bases, J shed 0 bases, and the junction held 4 bases outside the gene matches. CDR3 loop: CASSIAGGPSYEQYF. CDR3 sequence (DNA): TGTGCCAGTAGTATCGCGGGGGGTCCCTCCTACGAGCAGTACTTC.

The V gene is TRBV19, the J gene TRBJ2-7; D possibly uses TRBD1 or TRBD2 (7 bases each). CDR3 size: 16 residues. From germline, CDR1 is LNHDA and CDR2 SQIVND (reference sequence). V lost 7 bases, J lost 1 base, and 20 bases lay in between. CDR3 nucleotides: TGTGCCAGTATGTCTGGGGGGGGACAGAGGTCCTACGAGCAGTACTTC. Protein: CASMSGGGQRSYEQYF.

The chain is built from TRBV6-5 and TRBJ1-2; D is uncertain. Per germline, CDR1 MNHEY and CDR2 SVGAGI. The V and J ends lost 0 bases and 4 bases respectively, with 6 bases between them. The CDR3 sequence is 13 residues long. DNA for the CDR3: TGTGCCAGCAGTTACTCGGGATCCTATGGCTACACCTTC. Residues: CASSYSGSYGYTF.